This T cell receptor (beta chain) was identified during a study of a mutant IDH1 vaccine in newly diagnosed glioma. About the research overall: Initiation of the vaccine course occurred 4-6 weeks after radiotherapy alone, or alongside temozolomide cycles. The therapy given earlier, which was standard therapy, consisted of radiotherapy, temozolomide, or both, and most of the patients received both. Study outcomes and limitations: Pseudoprogression apparently lacked any relation to changes in top peripheral T cell clonotypes.

Sequencing used immunoSEQ multiplex PCR; TCRdb keeps in-frame clones, though not all of them. The table records tens of thousands of clones, about 88% of them present only once. In the case of this clone: Its target is unknown.

The time point here: week 11, during vaccination. Every vaccine dose comprised 300 ug of mutant IDH1 20-mer peptide plus topical imiquimod. New WHO grade 3 or 4 IDH1-mutant, ATRX-lost astrocytomas were present in all donors. This TCR was recovered from a woman between 45 and 65 years old with glioma. The sample in question was PBMCs, obtained from a glioma patient whose treatment included an IDH1 peptide vaccine.

The CDR3 spells CAWSVAPLDNSPLHF. The CDR3, as DNA: TGTGCCTGGAGTGTCGCCCCTTTGGATAATTCACCCCTCCACTTT. The chain joins TRBV30 to TRBJ1-6; D is uncertain. Trimming pared 0 bases from V and 5 bases from J, leaving 11 bases between. Per germline, CDR1 GTSNPN and CDR2 SVGIG (reference sequence). This CDR3 has 15 residues.